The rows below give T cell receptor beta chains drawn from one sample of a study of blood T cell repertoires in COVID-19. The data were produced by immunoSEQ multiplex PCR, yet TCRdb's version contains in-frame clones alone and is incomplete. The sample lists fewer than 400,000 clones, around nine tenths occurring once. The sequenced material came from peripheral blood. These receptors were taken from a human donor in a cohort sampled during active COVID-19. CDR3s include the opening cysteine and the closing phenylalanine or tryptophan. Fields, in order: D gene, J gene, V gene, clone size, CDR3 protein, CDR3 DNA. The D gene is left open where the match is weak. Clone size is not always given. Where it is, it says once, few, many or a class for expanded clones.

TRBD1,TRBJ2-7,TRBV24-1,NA,CATSDLDRGREQYF,TGTGCCACCAGTGACTTGGACAGGGGAAGAGAGCAGTACTTC
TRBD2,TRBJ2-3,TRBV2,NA,CASSALRGGEDTQYF,TGTGCCAGCAGTGCCTTGCGGGGGGGCGAGGATACGCAGTATTTT
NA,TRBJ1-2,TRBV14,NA,CASSPPGRYGYTF,TGTGCCAGCAGCCCGCCAGGGCGCTATGGCTACACCTTC
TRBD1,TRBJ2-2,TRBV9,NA,CASSVAVGGAGTGELFF,TGTGCCAGCAGCGTAGCGGTAGGGGGCGCCGGCACCGGGGAGCTGTTTTTT
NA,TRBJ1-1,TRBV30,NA,CAGSIGWGDTEAFF,TGTGCCGGTAGTATCGGCTGGGGGGACACTGAAGCTTTCTTT
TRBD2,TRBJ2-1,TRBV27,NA,CASSGVGSGSNEQFF,TGTGCCAGCAGTGGGGTAGGAAGCGGGAGTAATGAGCAGTTCTTC
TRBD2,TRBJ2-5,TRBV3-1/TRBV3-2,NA,CASSQDRAGAGMWTQYF,TGTGCCAGCAGCCAAGACAGAGCGGGGGCGGGGATGTGGACCCAGTACTTC
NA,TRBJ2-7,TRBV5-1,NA,CASSRNREPGYEQYF,TGCGCCAGCAGCAGGAACCGGGAACCGGGATACGAGCAGTACTTC
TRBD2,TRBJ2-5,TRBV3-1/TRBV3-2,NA,CASSQRAGGQETQYF,TGTGCCAGCAGTCAACGCGCGGGGGGCCAAGAGACCCAGTACTTC
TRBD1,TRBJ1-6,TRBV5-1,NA,CASSPTGFDNSPLHF,TGCGCCAGCAGCCCGACAGGGTTCGATAATTCACCCCTCCACTTT
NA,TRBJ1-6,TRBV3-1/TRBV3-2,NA,CASSRQGYNSPLHF,TGTGCCAGCAGCCGGCAGGGCTATAATTCACCCCTCCACTTT
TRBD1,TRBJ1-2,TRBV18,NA,CASSPGTGGAGDYGYTF,TGTGCCAGCTCACCAGGGACAGGGGGCGCAGGTGACTATGGCTACACCTTC
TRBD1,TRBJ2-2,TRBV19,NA,CASMAVRTGDTGELFF,TGTGCCAGTATGGCCGTTAGGACAGGGGACACCGGGGAGCTGTTTTTT
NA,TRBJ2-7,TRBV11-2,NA,CASRDLREQYF,TGTGCCAGCCGGGATCTGAGGGAGCAGTACTTC
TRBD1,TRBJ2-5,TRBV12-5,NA,CASGLSTGGRETQYF,TGTGCTAGTGGTTTATCTACAGGGGGGAGAGAGACCCAGTACTTC
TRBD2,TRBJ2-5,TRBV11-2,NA,CASSLDPSGGWGQETQYF,TGTGCCAGCAGCTTAGATCCCTCGGGGGGATGGGGCCAAGAGACCCAGTACTTC
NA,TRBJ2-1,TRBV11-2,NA,CASSLVAGQVYTVYNEQFF,TGTGCCAGCAGCTTAGTCGCTGGGCAGGTTTATACTGTTTACAATGAGCAGTTCTTC
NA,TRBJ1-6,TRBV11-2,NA,CASSLVVWATYNSPLHF,TGTGCCAGCAGCTTAGTTGTTTGGGCCACCTATAATTCACCCCTCCACTTT
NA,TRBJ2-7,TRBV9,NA,CASSATYSSYEQYF,TGTGCCAGCAGCGCCACGTATAGCTCCTACGAGCAGTACTTC
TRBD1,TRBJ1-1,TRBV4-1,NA,CASSHPGQLNTEAFF,TGCGCCAGCAGCCACCCGGGACAGCTGAACACTGAAGCTTTCTTT
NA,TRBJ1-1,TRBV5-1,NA,CASSLVAENTEAFF,TGCGCCAGCAGCTTGGTGGCGGAGAACACTGAAGCTTTCTTT
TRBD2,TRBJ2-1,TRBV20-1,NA,CSASAQLAGDLSSYNEQFF,TGCAGTGCTAGTGCCCAACTAGCGGGGGACCTGAGCTCCTACAATGAGCAGTTCTTC
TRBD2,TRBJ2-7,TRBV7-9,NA,CASSTQFGGRAGEQYF,TGTGCCAGCAGCACACAATTTGGCGGGAGGGCCGGTGAGCAGTACTTC
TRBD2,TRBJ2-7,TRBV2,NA,CASSEGTSGRVHEQYF,TGTGCCAGCAGTGAGGGGACTAGCGGAAGGGTCCACGAGCAGTACTTC
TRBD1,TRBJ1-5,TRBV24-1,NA,CATSDSRDRNRGQPQHF,TGTGCCACCAGTGATTCCCGGGACAGAAACAGGGGTCAGCCCCAGCATTTT
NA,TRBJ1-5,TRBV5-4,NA,CASSLDGGVAQPQHF,TGTGCCAGCAGCTTGGACGGAGGGGTGGCACAGCCCCAGCATTTT
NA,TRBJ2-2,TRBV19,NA,CASSILGVNTGELFF,TGTGCCAGTAGTATTCTGGGCGTGAACACCGGGGAGCTGTTTTTT
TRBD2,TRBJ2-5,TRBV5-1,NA,CASSRTSGSQETQYF,TGCGCCAGCAGCCGGACTAGCGGGAGCCAAGAGACCCAGTACTTC
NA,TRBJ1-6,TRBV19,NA,CASRPRGGGSYNSPLHF,TGTGCCAGTAGGCCGAGGGGGGGCGGCTCCTATAATTCACCCCTCCACTTT
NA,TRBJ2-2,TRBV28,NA,CASSSGSEGLRNTGELFF,TGTGCCAGCAGCTCTGGTAGTGAGGGACTTCGGAACACCGGGGAGCTGTTTTTT
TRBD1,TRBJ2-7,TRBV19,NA,CASSRTGEGYEQYF,TGTGCCAGTAGTCGGACAGGGGAAGGCTACGAGCAGTACTTC
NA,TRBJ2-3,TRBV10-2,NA,CASSTTGSPDTQYF,TGCGCCAGCAGTACTACTGGATCTCCAGATACGCAGTATTTT
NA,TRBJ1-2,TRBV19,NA,CASTGDPRGYTF,TGTGCCAGTACAGGGGACCCGCGAGGCTACACCTTC
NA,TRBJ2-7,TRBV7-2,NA,CASSPTGSSYEQYF,TGTGCCAGCAGTCCCACAGGGAGCTCCTACGAGCAGTACTTC
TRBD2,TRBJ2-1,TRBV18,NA,CASSPTSGRQVEQFF,TGTGCCAGCTCGCCGACTAGCGGGAGACAGGTTGAGCAGTTCTTC
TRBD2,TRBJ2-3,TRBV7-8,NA,CASSPGLAGGSLGDTQYF,TGTGCCAGCAGCCCGGGACTAGCGGGAGGCTCCCTCGGAGATACGCAGTATTTT
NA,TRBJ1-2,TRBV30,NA,CASTEYGYTF,TGTGCCTCCACAGAATATGGCTACACCTTC
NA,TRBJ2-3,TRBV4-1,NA,CASSPATGGDTDTQYF,TGCGCCAGCAGCCCAGCTACAGGGGGGGACACAGATACGCAGTATTTT
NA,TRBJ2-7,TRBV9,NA,CASSVSRDGAYEQYF,TGTGCCAGCAGCGTCTCCCGTGATGGGGCGTACGAGCAGTACTTC
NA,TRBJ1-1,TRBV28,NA,CASLQGNTEAFF,TGTGCCAGCCTACAGGGAAACACTGAAGCTTTCTTT
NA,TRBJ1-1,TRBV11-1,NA,CASSFGAGGAFF,TGTGCCAGCAGCTTCGGAGCCGGCGGAGCTTTCTTT
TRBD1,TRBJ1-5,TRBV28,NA,CASSLRQGISNQPQHF,TGTGCCAGCAGCCTAAGACAGGGTATTAGCAATCAGCCCCAGCATTTT
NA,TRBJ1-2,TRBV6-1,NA,CASSASPGGSNYGYTF,TGTGCCAGCAGTGCATCCCCGGGGGGGTCTAACTATGGCTACACCTTC
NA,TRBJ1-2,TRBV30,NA,CAWSAGSTYGYTF,TGTGCCTGGAGCGCCGGGTCCACCTATGGCTACACCTTC
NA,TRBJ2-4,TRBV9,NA,CASRRVIAKNIQYF,TGTGCCAGCAGGAGGGTAATAGCCAAAAACATTCAGTACTTC
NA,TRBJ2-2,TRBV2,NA,CASSTGPGELFF,TGTGCCAGCAGCACAGGGCCCGGGGAGCTGTTTTTT
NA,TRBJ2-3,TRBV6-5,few,CASSQTPSTDTQYF,TGTGCCAGCAGTCAGACACCTAGCACAGATACGCAGTATTTT
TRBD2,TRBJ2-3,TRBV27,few,CASSLSGTSGGFDTQYF,TGTGCCAGCAGTTTATCGGGGACTAGCGGGGGGTTTGATACGCAGTATTTT
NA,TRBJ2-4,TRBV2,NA,CASRNRVAKNIQYF,TGTGCCAGCAGAAACAGGGTGGCCAAAAACATTCAGTACTTC
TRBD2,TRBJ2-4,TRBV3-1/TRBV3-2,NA,CASSQALGGRNIQYF,TGTGCCAGCAGCCAAGCCCTGGGGGGGAGGAACATTCAGTACTTC
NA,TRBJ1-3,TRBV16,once,CASSQSTVSGNTIYF,TGTGCCAGCAGCCAATCCACAGTCTCTGGAAACACCATATATTTT
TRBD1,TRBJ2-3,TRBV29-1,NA,CSVERGGVDTQYF,TGCAGCGTTGAACGAGGGGGCGTGGATACGCAGTATTTT
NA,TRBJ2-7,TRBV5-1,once,CASSTRDTLVPYEQYF,TGCGCCAGCAGCACCCGGGACACTTTAGTTCCCTACGAGCAGTACTTC